This TCR beta chain is from a study of human T cells and chemical hapten exposure. About the research overall: The study sensitized with 2% DPC on a roughly 2 cm by roughly 2 cm patch of upper inner arm skin. Overall study findings and caveats: Expanded TCRs showed more large CDR3 clusters than pre-sensitization or healthy control sets. Counts of TCRs expanded at PT1 correlated positively with patch test score.

This CDR3 is built from 14 residues. V lost 6 bases to trimming and J lost 3 bases, with 12 bases between them. Germline CDR1 and CDR2: KGHSH and LQKENI. As concerns this clonotype: Antigen unknown.

Time point in this sample: patch test 2, 6 weeks after DPC sensitization. Specified treatment: therapeutic diphenylcyclopropenone sensitization with weekly scalp DPC. The library tagged individual cDNA molecules with unique molecular identifiers. One entry per CDR3 protein results from TCRdb running MiXCR on the RACE reads. The sample has some 57,000 distinct CDR3 sequences; about a tenth are singletons. The sample here was whole blood, taken in connection with sensitization to the hapten diphenylcyclopropenone (DPC). The clonotype originates from a woman aged 50 to 60 with alopecia areata. Some clones in this sample may be carry-over from other donors' samples. V usage is TRBV18 and J usage is TRBJ1-5, with a possible D match to TRBD1 (6 bases). The CDR3 DNA reads TGTGCCAGCTCCCCTGGGGGGCACAATCAGCCCCAGCATTTT. The encoded protein is CASSPGGHNQPQHF.